The rows below give T cell receptor beta chains drawn from one sample of a study of cytomegalovirus exposure and HLA in healthy donors. Profiled with immunoSEQ multiplex PCR; TCRdb holds only in-frame clones, not every one. In the table there are 100,000 to 150,000 clones, 75% to 80% of which are singletons. Sequenced input: PBMCs. These receptor sequences come from a woman in her thirties or forties in good health and CMV-seronegative. The CDR3 runs from the conserved cysteine through the conserved F or W. The order of the fields is clone size, D gene, J gene, V gene, CDR3 DNA, CDR3 protein. The D gene is left open where the match is weak. Some rows mark clone size as missing; the rest say once, few, many or name a class of expanded clone.

clone_size: NA
d_call: TRBD1
j_call: TRBJ1-4
v_call: TRBV14
cdr3_nt: TGTGCCAGCAGCCAAGATCACGGGACAGGGGTTCGCGCTGAAAAACTGTTTTTT
cdr3_aa: CASSQDHGTGVRAEKLFF

clone_size: NA
d_call: NA
j_call: TRBJ2-2
v_call: TRBV19
cdr3_nt: TGTGCCAGTACCAGCAGCGGTATGAACACCGGGGAGCTGTTTTTT
cdr3_aa: CASTSSGMNTGELFF

clone_size: NA
d_call: NA
j_call: TRBJ1-1
v_call: TRBV11-2
cdr3_nt: TGTGCCAGCAGCTATGGAGGTACTGAAGCTTTCTTT
cdr3_aa: CASSYGGTEAFF

clone_size: NA
d_call: NA
j_call: TRBJ2-1
v_call: TRBV5-5
cdr3_nt: TGTGCCAGCAGCTTGTGGGGCGGAGACAATGAGCAGTTCTTC
cdr3_aa: CASSLWGGDNEQFF

clone_size: once
d_call: NA
j_call: TRBJ2-7
v_call: TRBV20-1
cdr3_nt: TGCAGTGCTAGCCGGGACGAGCAGTACTTC
cdr3_aa: CSASRDEQYF

clone_size: NA
d_call: TRBD1
j_call: TRBJ2-7
v_call: TRBV18
cdr3_nt: TGTGCCAGCTCACTCGGGACAGGGGACTCCTACGAGCAGTACTTC
cdr3_aa: CASSLGTGDSYEQYF

clone_size: NA
d_call: NA
j_call: TRBJ1-1
v_call: TRBV6-1
cdr3_nt: TGTGCCAGCAGTGTTGTCCGTGGGGGGGACACTGAAGCTTTCTTT
cdr3_aa: CASSVVRGGDTEAFF

clone_size: NA
d_call: NA
j_call: TRBJ1-4
v_call: TRBV28
cdr3_nt: TGTGCCAGCAACCTCTTCAGGGTTGGGGAAAAACTGTTTTTT
cdr3_aa: CASNLFRVGEKLFF

clone_size: NA
d_call: TRBD2
j_call: TRBJ2-7
v_call: TRBV10-1
cdr3_nt: TGCGCCAGCAGCGCGGGAGGGACTCAGTACTTC
cdr3_aa: CASSAGGTQYF

clone_size: NA
d_call: TRBD1
j_call: TRBJ1-2
v_call: TRBV29-1
cdr3_nt: TGCAGCGTATCTAGACAGGGGCAACGGGGCTACACCTTC
cdr3_aa: CSVSRQGQRGYTF

clone_size: NA
d_call: NA
j_call: TRBJ1-2
v_call: TRBV6-1
cdr3_nt: TGTGCCAGCAGTGATGAGGAAGGGGCCGGGAGCTATGGCTACACCTTC
cdr3_aa: CASSDEEGAGSYGYTF

clone_size: few
d_call: TRBD2
j_call: TRBJ2-1
v_call: TRBV6-5
cdr3_nt: TGTGCCAGCAGTTACGGGACTAGCGACAATGAGCAGTTCTTC
cdr3_aa: CASSYGTSDNEQFF

clone_size: NA
d_call: NA
j_call: TRBJ2-5
v_call: TRBV7-9
cdr3_nt: TGTGCCAGCAGCTTAGCTACTGGGGGGTGGGAGACCCAGTACTTC
cdr3_aa: CASSLATGGWETQYF

clone_size: NA
d_call: NA
j_call: TRBJ1-5
v_call: TRBV7-9
cdr3_nt: TGTGCCAGCAGCTTAGGGGGAGACCGGCCCCAGCATTTT
cdr3_aa: CASSLGGDRPQHF

clone_size: once
d_call: TRBD2
j_call: TRBJ2-7
v_call: TRBV11-2
cdr3_nt: TGTGCCAGCAGCCCCGTCCGGGGGGACTTCTCCTACGAGCAGTACTTC
cdr3_aa: CASSPVRGDFSYEQYF

clone_size: NA
d_call: NA
j_call: TRBJ2-7
v_call: TRBV5-5
cdr3_nt: TGTGCCAGCAGCCCTCTAAGGCTAGAATACGAGCAGTACTTC
cdr3_aa: CASSPLRLEYEQYF

clone_size: NA
d_call: TRBD2
j_call: TRBJ2-1
v_call: TRBV4-1
cdr3_nt: TGCGCCAGCAGCCAAGGGGCGGCGGGAGTAAGGCAGTTCTTC
cdr3_aa: CASSQGAAGVRQFF

clone_size: few
d_call: NA
j_call: TRBJ2-7
v_call: TRBV5-6
cdr3_nt: TGTGCCAGCAGCTACTGGACTAAATCCTACGAGCAGTACTTC
cdr3_aa: CASSYWTKSYEQYF

clone_size: NA
d_call: NA
j_call: TRBJ1-4
v_call: TRBV2
cdr3_nt: TGTGCCAGCAGTGAAGGGGCGGGGCTATTAAGGGGTGAAAAACTGTTTTTT
cdr3_aa: CASSEGAGLLRGEKLFF

clone_size: few
d_call: NA
j_call: TRBJ2-3
v_call: TRBV4-3
cdr3_nt: TGCGCCAGCAGCGTCAGGGTTTTCACAGATACGCAGTATTTT
cdr3_aa: CASSVRVFTDTQYF

clone_size: NA
d_call: TRBD2
j_call: TRBJ2-7
v_call: TRBV19
cdr3_nt: TGTGCCAGTAGCCGACTAGCGGGAGTCGTTGAGCAGTACTTC
cdr3_aa: CASSRLAGVVEQYF

clone_size: few
d_call: TRBD2
j_call: TRBJ2-7
v_call: TRBV28
cdr3_nt: TGTGCCAGCAGTTGGACTAGCGGCGCCTACGAGCAGTACTTC
cdr3_aa: CASSWTSGAYEQYF

clone_size: NA
d_call: NA
j_call: TRBJ1-3
v_call: TRBV5-6
cdr3_nt: TGTGCCAGCAGCTTGGGGGGACACTCTGGAAACACCATATATTTT
cdr3_aa: CASSLGGHSGNTIYF

clone_size: NA
d_call: TRBD1
j_call: TRBJ1-4
v_call: TRBV9
cdr3_nt: TGTGCCAGCAGCAGACAGGGCCCCGGAACTAATGAAAAACTGTTTTTT
cdr3_aa: CASSRQGPGTNEKLFF

clone_size: NA
d_call: TRBD1
j_call: TRBJ2-2
v_call: TRBV7-2
cdr3_nt: TGTGCCAGCAGTGGGGTGGGCAGGGGGCTTGGCGGGGAGCTGTTTTTT
cdr3_aa: CASSGVGRGLGGELFF

clone_size: once
d_call: NA
j_call: TRBJ2-1
v_call: TRBV9
cdr3_nt: TGTGCCAGCAGCGTAGCCGAGGCGGAGCAGTTCTTC
cdr3_aa: CASSVAEAEQFF

clone_size: once
d_call: TRBD1
j_call: TRBJ2-1
v_call: TRBV7-3
cdr3_nt: TGTGCCAGCAGCCCCGGGACAGGGGGGGACAATGAGCAGTTCTTC
cdr3_aa: CASSPGTGGDNEQFF

clone_size: NA
d_call: NA
j_call: TRBJ2-7
v_call: TRBV11-2
cdr3_nt: TGTGCCAGCAGCTTATGGGACGGGGGCTCCTACGAGCAGTACTTC
cdr3_aa: CASSLWDGGSYEQYF